Here is one T cell receptor (beta chain) with its context. This clonotype has a count of ten or more. The antigen it binds to is not known. The sample holds no much larger clone one base away, and base qualities are not on file. CDR1 is given as SGHAT and CDR2 as FQNNGV, both from the germline V gene. The CDR3 measures 14 amino acids from cysteine to phenylalanine. CDR3 DNA only is kept here, 42 bases in frame from base 1. V gives up 1 base and J gives up 2 bases, and the segment between their germline ends measures 6 bases. TCR beta CDR3 regions were amplified from RNA transcripts. A first-round RT-PCR of the TCR CDR3 used the HTBI primer set with the Qiagen OneStep RT-PCR kit. The libraries were constructed in a second round of multiplex PCR and then size-selected and purified. The libraries were sequenced on an Illumina HiSeq2000 using paired-end 100 bp reads. Concerning the study's data processing: SOAPnuke was used to process the raw data, throwing out any read that contained adapters or uncalled bases, had a mean Phred below 15, or lacked an exact constant-primer or identifier match. COPE v1.2.5 was used to merge the high-quality paired reads, and each unique nucleotide sequence was defined as a clonotype. MiTCR v1.1 was used to align the clonotypes against IMGT TRBV, TRBD and TRBJ reference segments. The analysis included only V-J combinations with a frequency above 0.0001, which together covered over 98% of the repertoires. The TCS score was defined as F50 (clonal expansion) divided by E x V (chaos), with BLOSUM62-based TCRdist calculated between CDR3 peptides within each V-J. Welch's t-statistics and random forest reduced several hundred V-J features to around 14, which were used in a naive Bayes classifier (R e1071). TCRdb cleaned the public reads at Q25 with fastp, built clones with MiXCR and kept in-frame beta chains. Identical CDR3 protein sequences are pooled into one entry, listed with their most common genes and DNA. V and J calls and clone size were set by TCRdb, not the authors. The sample table shows around 420,000 distinct CDR3 sequences, and roughly an eighth are seen once. About 4.9% of the sample is held by the ten biggest clonotypes.

The data were obtained in a study of T cells in Graves' hyperthyroidism and ophthalmopathy (dated by TCRdb to between 2018 and 2021). For the study in its entirety: Peripheral blood was collected at initial diagnosis, before any treatment. To identify TCR V-J signatures that set the groups apart, the researchers used a discovery cohort of 95 to 100 patients, made up of under 45 with Graves' ophthalmopathy and 55 to 65 with stable Graves' hyperthyroidism. Whether ophthalmopathy could be predicted prospectively was tested in an independent validation cohort made up of under 20 hyperthyroidism patients plus 17 patients who later progressed to ophthalmopathy. The 95 to 100 discovery patients were randomly divided into training and test sets at a 7:3 ratio. According to the paper, TCR Vbeta CDR3 sequencing was carried out on 135 peripheral blood samples, which came from fewer than 50 ophthalmopathy, approximately 72 hyperthyroidism and roughly 17 progressor patients. After sampling, hyperthyroidism patients received methimazole starting at 30 mg daily, and ophthalmopathy patients received high-dose intravenous methylprednisolone. In addition, the study compared T-cell repertoires in thyroid tissue and in blood from roughly six Graves' hyperthyroidism patients.

Stable Graves' hyperthyroidism was defined as no progression to ophthalmopathy during 18 months of follow-up. Hyperthyroidism patients were newly diagnosed, had a disease duration of under 2 months, and were aged 18 to 65 years. Any patient with an uncontrolled infection, another autoimmune disease, pregnancy or lactation was excluded. Diagnoses were based on clinical symptoms, serum thyroxine and TRAb, thyroid ultrasound and orbital computed tomography. Ficoll-Paque density gradient centrifugation was used to isolate PBMCs from approximately 10 ml of fresh peripheral blood. Total RNA was extracted using Trizol reagent, and RNA quality was assessed on an Agilent 2100 Bioanalyzer. Paper-wide results and their limitations: Sample size was not statistically predetermined, and investigators were not blinded to group allocation. Most expanded thyroid clonotypes (frequency above 0.001) were also detected in blood, suggesting blood repertoires may reflect thyroid immune responses. In validation, progression to ophthalmopathy was predicted by the model with roughly 71% sensitivity and roughly 76% specificity, a median of around 5.9 months before onset. A model built on a 13 V-J signature distinguished ophthalmopathy from stable hyperthyroidism, reaching around 90% sensitivity and around 81% specificity in cross-validation and 80%/75% in testing.

The sample consisted of blood. The sequence derives from a woman under 30 with Graves' hyperthyroidism. The chain links TRBV11-2 with TRBJ1-3, with no reliable assignment of the D segment. The DNA sequence is given as TGTGCCAGCAGCTTAGCGCCCACTGGAAACACCATATATTTT. Its protein is CASSLAPTGNTIYF.